One and the same sample provided the 21 T cell receptor beta chains below, sequenced in a study of regulatory dendritic cells for organ transplantation. TCRdb keeps only in-frame clones here, not all; method: immunoSEQ multiplex PCR. This sample yields some 10,000 clones, of which under 80% are seen a single time; approximately 17% belongs to the top ten. The sample taken for sequencing was memory CD8+ T cells from blood. Subset in this sample: CD45RO+ memory T cells. These TCRs come from a human donor in good health.

The rearrangement links TRBV2 to TRBJ2-1, with 9 bases identical to TRBD2. Losses at the gene ends were 4 bases for V and 9 bases for J; bases not matched to a gene: 4. CDR1 and CDR2 from the germline V gene are SNHLY and FYNNEI. The CDR3 is 13 amino acids. As DNA, the CDR3 is TGTGCCAGCAGTGCCGCTAGCGGGGTTGAGCAGTTCTTC. Encoded protein: CASSAASGVEQFF.

A single count supports this clone. The chain has TRBV5-1 and TRBJ2-1; TRBD2 matches 11 bases. CDR1 and CDR2 (germline): SGHRS, YFSETQ. The CDR3 is 16 amino acids. With V trimmed by 2 bases and J by 8 bases, 9 bases remained unmatched. The CDR3 is CASSFRTSGLVDEQFF. The CDR3 DNA sequence: TGCGCCAGCAGCTTCCGGACTAGCGGGCTCGTGGATGAGCAGTTCTTC.

The V gene is TRBV7-2, the J gene TRBJ2-7; a weak D match, TRBD2 (5 bases). The germline V gene encodes CDR1 SGHTA and CDR2 FQGNSA. The CDR3 contains 11 residues. The germline V and J ends were trimmed by 6 bases and 5 bases, with 8 bases remaining between them. This CDR3 reads CASSPGDEQYF. In DNA, the CDR3 is TGTGCCAGCAGTCCCGGGGACGAGCAGTACTTC.

V and J are TRBV6-5 and TRBJ2-6; D could derive from TRBD1 or TRBD2 (5 bases each). Trimming took off 2 bases at V and 4 bases at J, with 12 bases between the two ends. This CDR3 comprises 16 residues. Germline V CDR1 and CDR2: MNHEY, SVGAGI. CDR3 amino acids: CASSYRPGTGANVLTF. CDR3 nucleotide sequence: TGTGCCAGCAGTTACCGTCCAGGGACGGGGGCCAACGTCCTGACTTTC.

The chain is built from TRBV4-3 and TRBJ2-2, with 10 bases aligning to TRBD2. Germline CDR1 and CDR2: LGHNA and YSLEER. The CDR3 sequence is 15 residues long. V dropped 3 bases and J dropped 5; count of bases not matched to a gene: 3. This CDR3 is CASSHSSGGTGELFF. The CDR3 nucleotides read TGCGCCAGCAGCCACAGTAGCGGGGGGACCGGGGAGCTGTTTTTT.

The CDR3 loop reads CASTPGDEAFF. In DNA, the CDR3 is TGTGCCAGCACCCCCGGAGATGAAGCTTTCTTT. The rearrangement joins TRBV25-1 to TRBJ1-1; D is ambiguous. V lost 7 bases and J 7 bases, leaving 10 bases between the germline ends. Germline V gene lookup returns CDR1 MGHDK and CDR2 SYGVNS. The CDR3 has 11 residues.

This sequence joins TRBV9 and TRBJ2-3, with D possibly matching TRBD1 (5 bases). Germline CDR1 reads SGDLS; CDR2 reads YYNGEE. The ends were cut back, 0 bases at V and 5 bases at J, with 19 bases in the middle. This CDR3 has 17 amino acids. This CDR3 is CASSVGVEGDARDTQYF. The CDR3 region has the DNA TGTGCCAGCAGCGTAGGAGTCGAAGGGGATGCACGAGATACGCAGTATTTT.

This sequence joins TRBV7-6 and TRBJ1-4; D possibly corresponds to TRBD1 (5 bases). There are 18 residues in the CDR3. Between the trimmed V and J ends, which lost 5 bases and 1 base, there was a span of 20 bases. Germline CDR1 SGHVS, CDR2 FNYEAQ. CDR3 sequence (DNA): TGTGCCAGCAGCCCCACCGGACCGGGCAGGGTAACTAATGAAAAACTGTTTTTT. Its translation is CASSPTGPGRVTNEKLFF. Combining the CDR3 with reference TRBV7-6 and TRBJ1-4 gives the whole variable domain GAGVSQSPRYKVTKRGQDVALRCDPISGHVSLYWYRQALGQGPEFLTYFNYEAQQDKSGLPNDRFSAERPEGSISTLTIQRTEQRDSAMYRCASSPTGPGRVTNEKLFFGSGTQLSVL.

The genes are TRBV6-5 and TRBJ1-2; D not resolved. V shed 4 bases and J shed 8 bases, with 14 bases lying between them. Germline lookup yields CDR1 MNHEY and CDR2 SVGAGI. This CDR3 comprises 13 residues. CDR3 DNA sequence: TGTGCCAGCAGTTCCTGGGCGACCGAGGGCTACACCTTC. This translates into CASSSWATEGYTF.

V usage is TRBV6-1 and J usage is TRBJ2-5; D gene uncertain. Looked up from germline, CDR1 is MNHNS and CDR2 is SASEGT. CDR3 size: 13 residues. Trimming shortened V by 11 bases and J by 5 bases, and 18 bases separated the two germline ends. The CDR3 DNA sequence: TGTGCCGTCCATGAAAGGGCCTGGGAGACCCAGTACTTC. This encodes CAVHERAWETQYF.

The V and J genes are TRBV19 and TRBJ1-4; no clear D. V gave up 2 bases and J gave up 11 bases, with 12 bases separating them. This CDR3 is built from 13 residues. In germline, CDR1 is LNHDA, CDR2 SQIVND (reference sequence). The CDR3 protein is CASSIRSTDKLFF. The CDR3 nucleotides are TGTGCCAGTAGTATAAGAAGTACGGATAAACTGTTTTTT.

J is TRBJ2-1 and V is TRBV6-4, with 9 bases aligning to TRBD2. J was trimmed by 6 bases and V by 0 bases; bases with no gene match: 3. The CDR3 runs to 15 residues. CDR1 and CDR2 (germline): MRHNA, SNTAGT. The CDR3 loop is CASSDSRAGGNEQFF. Here the CDR3 DNA reads TGTGCCAGCAGTGACTCGAGAGCGGGGGGCAATGAGCAGTTCTTC.

V gene TRBV5-5 combines with J gene TRBJ1-2; D might be TRBD1 (5 bases). The CDR3 is 15 residues long. Germline V gene data show CDR1 as SGHKS and CDR2 as YYEKEE (reference sequence). The germline V and J ends were trimmed by 2 bases and 0 bases, with 11 bases remaining between them. This CDR3 reads CASSLDSSANYGYTF. CDR3 DNA: TGTGCCAGCAGCTTAGACAGTTCAGCTAACTATGGCTACACCTTC.

The chain uses TRBV9 and TRBJ2-3; 9 bases agree with TRBD2. This CDR3 spans 17 amino acids. The J segment lost 6 bases and the V segment lost 4 bases, leaving 15 bases of the junction unmatched. Germline V CDR1 and CDR2: SGDLS, YYNGEE. CDR3 DNA sequence: TGTGCCAGCAGCCCCCAGGGGGTTGCGGGGGGGCCTGATACGCAGTATTTT. Its translation is CASSPQGVAGGPDTQYF. The whole variable domain, filled in from reference TRBV9 and TRBJ2-3, reads DSGVTQTPKHLITATGQRVTLRCSPRSGDLSVYWYQQSLDQGLQFLIQYYNGEERAKGNILERFSAQQFPDLHSELNLSSLELGDSALYFCASSPQGVAGGPDTQYFGPGTRLTVL.

The chain uses TRBV27 and TRBJ1-4; tentative D call: TRBD1 (5 bases). Trimming cost V 2 bases and J 0 bases, with 13 bases left between them. The germline V gene has CDR1 MNHEY and CDR2 SMNVEV (reference sequence). The CDR3 is 17 residues long. The DNA of the CDR3 is TGTGCCAGCAGTTTAATGTGGGGGTTCGCAACTAATGAAAAACTGTTTTTT. Protein product: CASSLMWGFATNEKLFF.

V and J are TRBV2 and TRBJ2-1; 8 bases match TRBD2. The trim removed 3 bases at V and 5 bases at J, leaving 3 bases unmatched. The germline CDR1 and CDR2 sequences are SNHLY and FYNNEI. The CDR3 is made up of 14 amino acids. DNA of the CDR3: TGTGCCAGCAGTGAGAGCGGGGGAAACAATGAGCAGTTCTTC. Residues: CASSESGGNNEQFF.

The chain carries TRBV2 and TRBJ1-1, with D hard to call. From germline, CDR1 is SNHLY and CDR2 FYNNEI. The ends were cut back, 4 bases at V and 3 bases at J, with 9 bases in the middle. CDR3 length: 13 amino acids. The CDR3 spells CASSVRGYTEAFF. The CDR3 DNA reads TGTGCCAGCAGTGTTCGAGGATACACTGAAGCTTTCTTT.

The V call is TRBV4-2, the J call TRBJ2-7; TRBD1 agrees at 8 bases. With 3 bases clipped from V and 2 bases from J, the junction kept 6 bases outside the gene matches. CDR3 length: 15 residues. Germline-derived CDR1 and CDR2 are LGHNA and YNFKEQ. CDR3 DNA: TGTGCCAGCAGCCAGGGACAGGATCTGACCTACGAGCAGTACTTC. It codes for CASSQGQDLTYEQYF.

The chain carries TRBV15 and TRBJ2-1; perhaps TRBD2 as D (6 bases). CDR1 and CDR2 from the germline V gene are LNHNV and YYDKDF (reference sequence). The CDR3 is made up of 16 amino acids. V dropped 3 bases and J dropped 6 bases, with 18 bases sitting between them. CDR3 DNA: TGTGCCACCAGCAGTAACCGGGACTCAATGCGCAATGAGCAGTTCTTC. Protein product: CATSSNRDSMRNEQFF.

The chain combines TRBV4-2 with TRBJ2-2; 15 positions match TRBD2. The germline V gene has CDR1 LGHNA and CDR2 YNFKEQ. The CDR3 is 18 residues long. The V and J ends lost 3 bases and 4 bases, in that order; junction bases with no gene match: 6. In DNA form, the CDR3 reads TGTGCCAGCAGCCAGGACGGGACTAGCGGGGGGCCCACCGGGGAGCTGTTTTTT. Encoded protein: CASSQDGTSGGPTGELFF.

This clone showed up just a few times. A much larger clone is a single base away; this may be a read error. This sample also contains other DNA sequences that code for the same CDR3. The chain has TRBV7-8 and TRBJ2-7, with D perhaps matching TRBD1 (5 bases). The CDR3 extends over 15 amino acids. Germline CDR1 SGHVS, CDR2 FQNEAQ. V was cut by 0 bases and J by 0 bases, with 9 bases left in between. CDR3 protein: CASSLAQGPSYEQYF. DNA of the CDR3: TGTGCCAGCAGCTTAGCGCAGGGTCCCTCCTACGAGCAGTACTTC.